This entry features one T cell receptor beta chain sequence. These data belong to a study of blood T cell repertoires in COVID-19. Germline-derived CDR1 and CDR2 are SGHRS and YFSETQ. V shed 4 bases, J shed 1 base, and the junction held 5 bases outside the gene matches. This CDR3 has 16 residues. Authors' analysis steps: Estimates of nucleated cell counts were drawn from the amplification of reference gene primers. Libraries were prepared by immunoSEQ multiplex PCR; TCRdb keeps only in-frame clonotypes and omits some of them. That table gives V, J and clone size, and the DNA gave D and trimming. The table has 250,000 to 300,000 clones, about 86% seen once.

The V gene is TRBV5-1, the J gene TRBJ2-2; 9 nucleotides align to TRBD2. The TCR originated in a man aged 25-40 years with acute COVID-19. The material sequenced was PBMCs or T cells enriched from blood (not recorded which). The CDR3 nucleotides read TGCGCCAGCAGCGTCGGACTAGCGATGAACACCGGGGAGCTGTTTTTT. This sequence encodes CASSVGLAMNTGELFF.